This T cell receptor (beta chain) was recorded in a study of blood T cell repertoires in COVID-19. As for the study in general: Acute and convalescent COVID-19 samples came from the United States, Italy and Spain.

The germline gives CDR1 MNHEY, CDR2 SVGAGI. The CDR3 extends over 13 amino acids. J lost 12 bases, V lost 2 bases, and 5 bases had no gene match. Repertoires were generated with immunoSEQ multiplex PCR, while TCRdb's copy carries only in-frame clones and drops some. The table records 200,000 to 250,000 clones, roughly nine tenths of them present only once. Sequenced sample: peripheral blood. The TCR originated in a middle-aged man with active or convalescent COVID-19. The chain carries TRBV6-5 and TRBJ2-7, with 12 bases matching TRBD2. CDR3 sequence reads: CASSYRLAGAVYF. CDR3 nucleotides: TGTGCCAGCAGTTACAGACTAGCGGGAGCGGTGTACTTC.